The clone carrying this T cell receptor beta chain occurred once. This specimen comes from a study of cytomegalovirus exposure and HLA in healthy donors. This CDR3 region has 15 residues. V trimming: 1 base; J trimming: 4 bases; junction bases outside the gene matches: 4. CDR1 and CDR2 from the germline V gene are SGHAT and FQNNGV. PCR primers comprised 60 Vbeta and 13 Jbeta primers. The table came from immunoSEQ multiplex PCR; TCRdb's copy has only in-frame clones and leaves some out. In the table there are fewer than 350,000 clones, roughly 90% of which are singletons. V usage is TRBV11-2 and J usage is TRBJ2-3, with TRBD2 matching over 8 bases. The TCR originated in a woman aged 18-30 years in good health and CMV-seronegative. The sequenced sample was PBMCs. The CDR3 DNA reads TGTGCCAGCAGCTTAGGGGGCGGGGGGTCAGATACGCAGTATTTT. It codes for CASSLGGGGSDTQYF. The complete variable domain, with remaining parts taken from reference TRBV11-2 and TRBJ2-3, reads EAGVAQSPRYKIIEKRQSVAFWCNPISGHATLYWYQQILGQGPKLLIQFQNNGVVDDSQLPKDRFSAERLKGVDSTLKIQPAKLEDSAVYLCASSLGGGGSDTQYFGPGTRLTVL.